These 20 T cell receptor beta chains were all obtained from the same sample, sequenced in a study of vaccination effects on CD4 cells after COVID-19. No antigen has been identified for these receptors. Generated by immunoSEQ multiplex PCR, the TCRdb table keeps only in-frame clones and is missing some. The sample contains fewer than 80,000 clones, 74% of which appear only once. Antigen-specific CD4+ T cell clonotypes were called by their expansion after viral peptide-pool culture in ViraFEST. Isolation of CD4+ T cells took place after about 10 days of culture. The vaccine given was either BNT162b2 or mRNA-1273, in two doses. The sample here was CD4+ T cells from PBMCs cultured with HCoV-229E spike peptides, taken after COVID-19 vaccination. The receptors originated from a human donor who received a COVID-19 vaccine.

This clone came up a few times. The CDR3 DNA follows: TGTGCCAGCAGCTTGATCGGGGCCTACTCTGGAAACACCATATATTTT. Amino acid sequence: CASSLIGAYSGNTIYF. The chain carries TRBV5-6 and TRBJ1-3; D perhaps matches TRBD1 (5 bases). The ends were cut back, 1 base at V and 0 bases at J, with 11 bases in the middle. Per germline, CDR1 SGHDT and CDR2 YYEEEE. The CDR3 consists of 16 residues.

A few counts support this clone. The chain uses TRBV6-2 or TRBV6-3 and TRBJ1-4; D gene unclear. In germline, CDR1 is MNHEY, CDR2 SVGEGT. This CDR3 region has 16 residues. Trimming left V 2 bases short and J 10 bases short, with 20 bases between. CDR3 sequence: CASSYTTPSGFGKLFF. The CDR3 DNA reads TGTGCCAGCAGTTACACCACCCCGTCGGGGTTCGGAAAACTGTTTTTT.

This chain links TRBV3-1 (or the pseudogene TRBV3-2) with TRBJ2-3; D is undetermined. This CDR3 has 12 amino acids. CDR1 is LGHDT and CDR2 is YNNKEL in the germline V gene (reference sequence). Trimming took off 4 bases at V and 4 bases at J, with 6 bases between the two ends. The CDR3 sequence: CASSRRADTQYF. CDR3 DNA: TGTGCCAGCAGCCGTAGGGCAGATACGCAGTATTTT.

This clone was observed a few times. The chain's CDR3 is CASSFAGTQITDTQYF. CDR3 in DNA: TGTGCCAGCAGCTTTGCTGGTACGCAAATCACAGATACGCAGTATTTT. The chain recombines TRBV2 with TRBJ2-3; D is unclear. Germline V lookup: CDR1 SNHLY, CDR2 FYNNEI. CDR3 length equals 16 residues. V was shortened by 6 bases and J by 2 bases, with 18 bases between the two germline ends.

The V call is TRBV7-9, the J call TRBJ1-5; a weak D match, TRBD1 (5 bases). V was shortened by 5 bases and J by 11 bases, with 13 bases between the two germline ends. CDR1 is SEHNR and CDR2 is FQNEAQ in the germline V gene (reference sequence). The CDR3 is 12 residues long. CDR3 region: CASSPGGRSQHF. Written as DNA, the CDR3 is TGTGCCAGCAGCCCCGGGGGGAGGTCCCAGCATTTT.

The V call is TRBV29-1, the J call TRBJ2-1, with 10 nucleotides matching TRBD1. V gave up 7 bases and J gave up 4 bases; unmatched junction bases: 7. The V gene's germline CDR1 is SQVTM and CDR2 ANQGSEA. The CDR3 has 14 amino acids. In DNA form, the CDR3 reads TGCAGCGCACAACGGGACAGGGGTTACAATGAGCAGTTCTTC. Translating gives CSAQRDRGYNEQFF.

The rearrangement joins TRBV6-6 to TRBJ2-2; D is perhaps TRBD2 (7 bases). The CDR3 runs to 16 residues. Germline CDR1 is MNHNY and CDR2 is SVGAGI (reference sequence). With 5 bases removed from V and 5 bases from J, the gap between germline ends came to 18 bases. In DNA form, the CDR3 reads TGTGCCAGCAGTCCTAGGGGGGGTATAGTGACCGGGGAGCTGTTTTTT. Protein product: CASSPRGGIVTGELFF.

This rearrangement joins TRBV15 to TRBJ2-7; D is unclear. This CDR3 spans 15 amino acids. Germline CDR1 LNHNV, CDR2 YYDKDF (reference sequence). Trimming took 0 bases from V and 4 from J, leaving 13 bases between them. The CDR3 coding sequence is TGTGCCACCAGCAGAGATCTGGCAGCTTCGTACGAGCAGTACGTC. As protein: CATSRDLAASYEQYV.

The rearrangement joins TRBV5-6 to TRBJ1-5; no reliable D call. Germline V gene data show CDR1 as SGHDT and CDR2 as YYEEEE. There are 12 residues in the CDR3. Trimming removed 2 bases from V and 7 bases from J, with 7 bases in between. The CDR3 DNA is TGTGCCAGCAGCTTATACTCCCAGCCCCAGCATTTT. Protein product: CASSLYSQPQHF.

This rearrangement joins TRBV6-2 or TRBV6-3 to TRBJ1-6, with 10 nucleotides matching TRBD1. Germline CDR1 MNHEY, CDR2 SVGEGT. The CDR3 extends over 20 amino acids. Trimming removed 2 bases from V and 0 bases from J; junction bases left unmatched: 10. CDR3 DNA: TGTGCCAGCAGTTACCCAGACAGGGGGCCCTCCAGCTCCTATAATTCACCCCTCCACTTT. Its translation is CASSYPDRGPSSSYNSPLHF.

A few counts support this clone. This sequence joins TRBV4-3 and TRBJ1-4; D may be TRBD1 (6 bases). There are 14 residues in the CDR3. Between the trimmed V and J ends, which lost 5 bases and 8 bases, there was a span of 15 bases. The germline V gene has CDR1 LGHNA and CDR2 YSLEER. The CDR3 bases are TGCGCCAGCAGCGCACAGGGCAGCCACGAAAAACTGTTTTTT. Its translation: CASSAQGSHEKLFF.

The chain combines TRBV7-2 with TRBJ1-2; 11 nucleotides line up with TRBD1. CDR3 length: 14 amino acids. Germline trimming cut 3 bases from V and 5 bases from J; bases unmatched to any gene: 2. Per the germline V gene, CDR1 is SGHTA and CDR2 is FQGNSA. The CDR3 loop is CASSLDRGLYGYTF. The CDR3 nucleotides read TGTGCCAGCAGCTTGGACAGGGGGCTATATGGCTACACCTTC.

The chain links TRBV6-4 to TRBJ2-1; maybe TRBD1 (5 bases). The CDR3 sequence is 17 residues long. V lost 4 bases and J 0 bases, leaving 16 bases between the germline ends. Germline CDR1 MRHNA, CDR2 SNTAGT. The CDR3 region has the DNA TGTGCCAGCAGTGTTCTCTTCGGACACCTCTCCTACAATGAGCAGTTCTTC. This sequence encodes CASSVLFGHLSYNEQFF.

J is TRBJ1-2 and V is TRBV7-2; tentative D call: TRBD1 (5 bases). Germline values: CDR1 SGHTA, CDR2 FQGNSA. V was pared by 1 base and J by 3 bases, with 6 bases between. This CDR3 is built from 13 residues. The CDR3: CASSLGQYYGYTF. The CDR3 nucleotides read TGTGCCAGCAGCTTAGGACAGTACTATGGCTACACCTTC.

This clone occurred a few times. The rearrangement links TRBV9 to TRBJ1-1; the match to TRBD1 covers 9 bases. Germline assignment: CDR1 SGDLS and CDR2 YYNGEE. The CDR3 consists of 15 residues. J lost 9 bases, V lost 3 bases, and 12 bases had no gene match. CDR3 in amino acids: CASSATLDRGVKAFF. CDR3 sequence (DNA): TGTGCCAGCAGCGCAACACTAGACAGGGGGGTGAAAGCTTTCTTT. The whole variable domain, filled in from reference TRBV9 and TRBJ1-1, reads DSGVTQTPKHLITATGQRVTLRCSPRSGDLSVYWYQQSLDQGLQFLIQYYNGEERAKGNILERFSAQQFPDLHSELNLSSLELGDSALYFCASSATLDRGVKAFFGQGTRLTVV.

The chain employs TRBV6-2 or TRBV6-3 and TRBJ2-7; the match to TRBD2 covers 10 bases. V lost 5 bases, J lost 3 bases, and 4 bases stayed unmatched. The CDR3 is made up of 14 amino acids. The germline gives CDR1 MNHEY, CDR2 SVGEGT. In nucleotides, the CDR3 is TGTGCCAGCAGTCTAGCGGGGGTTAACTACGAGCAGTACGTC. Protein sequence: CASSLAGVNYEQYV.

V and J are TRBV7-2 and TRBJ2-5; possibly TRBD1 for D (6 bases). Germline V gene sequence: CDR1 SGHTA, CDR2 FQGNSA. The V and J ends lost 0 bases and 5 bases respectively, with 13 bases between them. CDR3 length equals 15 residues. The CDR3 loop reads CASSLAPGVRETQYF. CDR3 DNA: TGTGCCAGCAGCTTAGCGCCAGGGGTCCGCGAGACCCAGTACTTC. The full variable domain, rest sourced from reference TRBV7-2 and TRBJ2-5, is GAGVSQSPSNKVTEKGKDVELRCDPISGHTALYWYRQSLGQGLEFLIYFQGNSAPDKSGLPSDRFSAERTGGSVSTLTIQRTQQEDSAVYLCASSLAPGVRETQYFGPGTRLLVL.

The gene calls are TRBV6-1 and TRBJ2-1; a weak D match, TRBD1 (6 bases). Germline loops: CDR1 MNHNS, CDR2 SASEGT. The ends were cut back, 1 base at V and 7 bases at J, with 17 bases in the middle. The CDR3 loop spans 16 amino acids. The CDR3 sequence is CASSEGGLGGSNEQFF. CDR3 DNA: TGTGCCAGCAGTGAAGGCGGTCTAGGGGGATCTAATGAGCAGTTCTTC.

The chain recombines TRBV5-1 with TRBJ2-1, with 11 bases aligning to TRBD1. Trimming removed 4 bases from V and 3 bases from J; junction bases left unmatched: 3. Germline assignment: CDR1 SGHRS and CDR2 YFSETQ. This CDR3 has 15 residues. CDR3 region: CASSPGTGGYNEQFF. The CDR3 nucleotides read TGCGCCAGCAGCCCCGGGACAGGGGGCTACAATGAGCAGTTCTTC. Full variable domain (outside the CDR3, taken from reference TRBV5-1 and TRBJ2-1): KAGVTQTPRYLIKTRGQQVTLSCSPISGHRSVSWYQQTPGQGLQFLFEYFSETQRNKGNFPGRFSGRQFSNSRSEMNVSTLELGDSALYLCASSPGTGGYNEQFFGPGTRLTVL.

The chain combines TRBV5-1 with TRBJ2-5, with TRBD2 as a possible D gene (5 bases). The length of the CDR3 is 13 residues. Trimming removed 5 bases from V and 5 bases from J, with 13 bases in between. Germline V CDR1 and CDR2: SGHRS, YFSETQ. The CDR3: CASRIGGSETQYF. In nucleotides, the CDR3 is TGCGCCAGCAGGATAGGAGGATCGGAGACCCAGTACTTC.